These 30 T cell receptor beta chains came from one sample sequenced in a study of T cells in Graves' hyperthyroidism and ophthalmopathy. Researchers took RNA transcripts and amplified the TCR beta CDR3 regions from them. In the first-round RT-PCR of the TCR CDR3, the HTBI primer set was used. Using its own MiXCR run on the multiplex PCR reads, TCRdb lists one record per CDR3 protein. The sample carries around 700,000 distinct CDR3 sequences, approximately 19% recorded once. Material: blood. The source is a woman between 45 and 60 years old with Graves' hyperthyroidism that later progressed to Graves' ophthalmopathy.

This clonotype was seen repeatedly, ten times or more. The CDR3 region has the DNA TGCAGTCGAAGGCAGAGGTTGAGCTCCTACAATGAGCAGTTCTTC. This sequence encodes CSRRQRLSSYNEQFF. The rearrangement joins TRBV20-1 to TRBJ2-1, with no clear D. V was shortened by 8 bases and J by 0 bases, with 17 bases between the two germline ends. CDR1 is DFQATT, CDR2 SNEGSKA, per germline (reference sequence). The length of the CDR3 is 15 residues.

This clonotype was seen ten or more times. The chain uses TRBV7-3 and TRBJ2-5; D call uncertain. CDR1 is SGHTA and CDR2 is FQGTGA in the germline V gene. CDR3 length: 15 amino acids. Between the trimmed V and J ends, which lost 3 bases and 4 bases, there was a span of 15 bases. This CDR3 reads CASSFLFAPGETQYF. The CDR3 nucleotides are TGTGCCAGCAGCTTCCTGTTTGCCCCAGGAGAGACCCAGTACTTC.

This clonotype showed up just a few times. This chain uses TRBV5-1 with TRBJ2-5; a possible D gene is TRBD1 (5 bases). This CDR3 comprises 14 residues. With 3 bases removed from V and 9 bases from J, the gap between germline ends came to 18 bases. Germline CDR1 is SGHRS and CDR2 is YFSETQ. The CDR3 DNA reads TGCGCCAGCAGCTGGACACCCAACGACGGGTCCCAGTACTTC. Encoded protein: CASSWTPNDGSQYF.

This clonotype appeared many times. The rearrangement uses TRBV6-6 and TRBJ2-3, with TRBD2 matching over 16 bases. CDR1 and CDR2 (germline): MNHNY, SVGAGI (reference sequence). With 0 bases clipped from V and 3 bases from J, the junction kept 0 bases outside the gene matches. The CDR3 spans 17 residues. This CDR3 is CASSYSGLAGGTDTQYF. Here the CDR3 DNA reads TGTGCCAGCAGTTACTCGGGACTAGCGGGGGGGACAGATACGCAGTATTTT.

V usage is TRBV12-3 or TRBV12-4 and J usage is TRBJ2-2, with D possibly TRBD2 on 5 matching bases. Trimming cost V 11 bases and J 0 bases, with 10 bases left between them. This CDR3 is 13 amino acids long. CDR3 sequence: CAGTRANTGELFF. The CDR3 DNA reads TGTGCCGGAACTAGGGCGAACACCGGGGAGCTGTTTTTT.

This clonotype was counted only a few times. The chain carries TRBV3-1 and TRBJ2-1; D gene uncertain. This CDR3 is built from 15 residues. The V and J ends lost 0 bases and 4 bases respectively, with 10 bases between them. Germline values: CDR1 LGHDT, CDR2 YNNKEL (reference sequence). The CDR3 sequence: CASSQETQSYNEQFF. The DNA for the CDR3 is TGTGCCAGCAGCCAAGAAACTCAGTCGTACAATGAGCAGTTCTTC.

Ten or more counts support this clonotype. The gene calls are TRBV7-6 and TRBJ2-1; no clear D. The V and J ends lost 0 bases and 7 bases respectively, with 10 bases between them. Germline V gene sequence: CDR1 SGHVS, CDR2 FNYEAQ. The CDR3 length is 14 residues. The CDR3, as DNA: TGTGCCAGCAGCTTAGCGGACCAAGGGAATGAGCAGTTCTTC. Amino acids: CASSLADQGNEQFF. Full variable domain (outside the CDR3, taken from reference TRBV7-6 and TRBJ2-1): GAGVSQSPRYKVTKRGQDVALRCDPISGHVSLYWYRQALGQGPEFLTYFNYEAQQDKSGLPNDRFSAERPEGSISTLTIQRTEQRDSAMYRCASSLADQGNEQFFGPGTRLTVL.

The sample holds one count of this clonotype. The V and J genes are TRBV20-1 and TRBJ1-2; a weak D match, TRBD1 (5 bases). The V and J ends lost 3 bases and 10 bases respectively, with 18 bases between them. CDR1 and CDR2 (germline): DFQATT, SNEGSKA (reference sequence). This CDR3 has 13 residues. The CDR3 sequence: CSARRHGAEDYTF. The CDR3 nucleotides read TGCAGTGCTAGGAGACACGGGGCTGAAGACTACACCTTC.

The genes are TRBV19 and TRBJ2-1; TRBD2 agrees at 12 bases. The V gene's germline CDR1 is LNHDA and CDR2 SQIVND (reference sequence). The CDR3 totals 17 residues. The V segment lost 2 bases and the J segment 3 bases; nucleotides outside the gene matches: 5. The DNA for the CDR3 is TGTGCCAGTAGTATACCGATGACTAGCGGGGGCTACAATGAGCAGTTCTTC. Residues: CASSIPMTSGGYNEQFF.

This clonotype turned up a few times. The DNA of the CDR3 is TGCGCCAGCAGCGCCTCGGGACAGGGGCTCTATGGCTACACCTTC. Protein product: CASSASGQGLYGYTF. V gene TRBV5-1 combines with J gene TRBJ1-2; TRBD1 aligns across 10 bases. Trimming removed 4 bases from V and 4 bases from J; junction bases left unmatched: 7. From germline, CDR1 is SGHRS and CDR2 YFSETQ. The CDR3 is made up of 15 amino acids.

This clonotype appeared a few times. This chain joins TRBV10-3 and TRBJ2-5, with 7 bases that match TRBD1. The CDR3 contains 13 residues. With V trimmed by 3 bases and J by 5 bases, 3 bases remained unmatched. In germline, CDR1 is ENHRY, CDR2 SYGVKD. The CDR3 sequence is CAISEDRDETQYF. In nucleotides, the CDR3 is TGTGCCATCAGTGAAGACAGGGATGAGACCCAGTACTTC.

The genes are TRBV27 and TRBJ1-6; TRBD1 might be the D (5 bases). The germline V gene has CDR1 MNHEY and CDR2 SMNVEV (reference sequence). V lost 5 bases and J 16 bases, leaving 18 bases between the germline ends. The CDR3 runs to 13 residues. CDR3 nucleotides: TGTGCCAGCAGTCCACGGACTCGGGGGTTTCTCCACTTT. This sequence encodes CASSPRTRGFLHF.

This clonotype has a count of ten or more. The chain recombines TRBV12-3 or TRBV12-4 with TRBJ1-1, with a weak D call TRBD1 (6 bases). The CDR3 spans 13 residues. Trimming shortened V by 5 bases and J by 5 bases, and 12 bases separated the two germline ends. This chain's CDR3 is CASSRGYGTEAFF. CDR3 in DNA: TGTGCCAGCAGTAGGGGGTACGGGACTGAAGCTTTCTTT.

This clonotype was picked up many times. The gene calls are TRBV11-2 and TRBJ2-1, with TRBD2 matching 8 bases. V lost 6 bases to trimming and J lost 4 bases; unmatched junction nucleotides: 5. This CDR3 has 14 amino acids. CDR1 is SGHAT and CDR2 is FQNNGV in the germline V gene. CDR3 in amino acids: CASRPSGSYNEQFF. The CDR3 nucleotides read TGTGCCAGCAGACCAAGCGGGAGTTACAATGAGCAGTTCTTC.

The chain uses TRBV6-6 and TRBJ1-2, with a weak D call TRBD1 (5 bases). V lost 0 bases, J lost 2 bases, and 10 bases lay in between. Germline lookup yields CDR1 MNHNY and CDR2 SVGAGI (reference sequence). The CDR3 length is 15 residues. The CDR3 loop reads CASSYSGRDNYGYTF. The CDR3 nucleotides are TGTGCCAGCAGTTACTCAGGGAGGGACAACTATGGCTACACCTTC.

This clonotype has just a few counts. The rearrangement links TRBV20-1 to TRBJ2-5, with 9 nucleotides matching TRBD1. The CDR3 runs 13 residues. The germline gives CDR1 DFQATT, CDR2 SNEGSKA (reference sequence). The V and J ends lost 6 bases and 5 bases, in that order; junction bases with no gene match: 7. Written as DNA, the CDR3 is TGCAGTGCGGACAGGGGCATTGGCGAGACCCAGTACTTC. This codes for CSADRGIGETQYF.

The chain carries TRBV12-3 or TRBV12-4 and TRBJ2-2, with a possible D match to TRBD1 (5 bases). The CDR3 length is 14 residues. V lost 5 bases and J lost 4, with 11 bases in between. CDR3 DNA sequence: TGTGCCAGCAGTACAGGTTTTGTCACCGGGGAGCTGTTTTTT. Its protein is CASSTGFVTGELFF.

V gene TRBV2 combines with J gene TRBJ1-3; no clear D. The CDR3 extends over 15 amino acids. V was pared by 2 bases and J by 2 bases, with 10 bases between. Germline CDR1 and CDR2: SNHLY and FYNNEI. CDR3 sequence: CASSETGNTGNTIYF. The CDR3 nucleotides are TGTGCCAGCAGTGAAACGGGGAACACTGGAAACACCATATATTTT.

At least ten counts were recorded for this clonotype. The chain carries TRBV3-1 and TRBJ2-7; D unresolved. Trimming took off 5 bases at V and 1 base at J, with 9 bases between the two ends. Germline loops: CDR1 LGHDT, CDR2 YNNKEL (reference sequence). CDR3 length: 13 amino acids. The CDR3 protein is CASSSDDSYEQYF. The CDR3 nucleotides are TGTGCCAGCAGCTCGGACGATTCCTACGAGCAGTACTTC.

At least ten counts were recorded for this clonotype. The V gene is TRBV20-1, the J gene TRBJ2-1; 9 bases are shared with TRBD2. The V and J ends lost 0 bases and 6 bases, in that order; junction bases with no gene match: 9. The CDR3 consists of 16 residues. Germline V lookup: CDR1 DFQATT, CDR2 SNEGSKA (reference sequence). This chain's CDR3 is CSARDGAGGHPNEQFF. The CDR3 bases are TGCAGTGCTAGAGATGGGGCGGGGGGGCATCCCAATGAGCAGTTCTTC.

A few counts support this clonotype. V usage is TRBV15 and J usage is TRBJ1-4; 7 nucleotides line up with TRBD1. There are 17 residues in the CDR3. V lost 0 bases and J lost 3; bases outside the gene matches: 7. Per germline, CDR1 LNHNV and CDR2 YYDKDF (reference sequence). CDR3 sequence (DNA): TGTGCCACCAGCAGAGAGGAGGGGGCCCACTCTAATGAAAAACTGTTTTTT. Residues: CATSREEGAHSNEKLFF.

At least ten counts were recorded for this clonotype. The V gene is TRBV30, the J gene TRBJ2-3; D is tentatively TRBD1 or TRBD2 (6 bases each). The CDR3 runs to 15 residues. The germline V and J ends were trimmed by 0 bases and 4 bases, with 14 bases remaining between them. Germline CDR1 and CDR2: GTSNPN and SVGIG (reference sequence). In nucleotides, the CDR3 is TGTGCCTGGAGTGTTGGTAGGGGGGATGCAGATACGCAGTATTTT. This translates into CAWSVGRGDADTQYF.

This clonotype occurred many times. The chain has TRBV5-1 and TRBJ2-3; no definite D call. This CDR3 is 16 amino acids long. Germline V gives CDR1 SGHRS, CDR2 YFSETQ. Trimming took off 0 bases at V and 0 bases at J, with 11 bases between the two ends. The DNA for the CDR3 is TGCGCCAGCAGCTTGGTATCCCGTTCTAGCACAGATACGCAGTATTTT. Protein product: CASSLVSRSSTDTQYF.

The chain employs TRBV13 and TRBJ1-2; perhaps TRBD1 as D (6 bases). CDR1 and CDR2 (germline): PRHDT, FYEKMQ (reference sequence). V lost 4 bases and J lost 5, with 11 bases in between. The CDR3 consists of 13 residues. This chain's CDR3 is CASSSDRRYGYTF. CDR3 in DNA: TGTGCCAGCAGCTCGGACAGAAGGTATGGCTACACCTTC.

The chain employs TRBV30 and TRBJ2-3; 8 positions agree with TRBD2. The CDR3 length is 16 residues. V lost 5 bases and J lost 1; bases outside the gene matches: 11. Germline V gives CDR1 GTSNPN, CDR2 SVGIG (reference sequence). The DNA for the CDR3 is TGTGCCTGGGACTTACTCGGGACTAGTGGCACAGATACGCAGTATTTT. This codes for CAWDLLGTSGTDTQYF.

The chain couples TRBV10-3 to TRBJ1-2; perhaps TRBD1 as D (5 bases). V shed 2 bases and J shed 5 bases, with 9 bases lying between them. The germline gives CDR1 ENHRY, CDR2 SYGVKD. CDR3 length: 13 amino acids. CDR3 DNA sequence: TGTGCCATCAGTGAGCAGGGTAGTTATGGCTACACCTTC. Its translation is CAISEQGSYGYTF.

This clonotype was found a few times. The CDR3 loop reads CASSFVEGSDTQYF. CDR3 DNA sequence: TGTGCCAGCAGTTTCGTAGAAGGGTCAGATACGCAGTATTTT. This sequence joins TRBV27 and TRBJ2-3; D is unclear. Trimming cost V 3 bases and J 4 bases, with 11 bases left between them. The CDR3 is 14 amino acids. Looked up from germline, CDR1 is MNHEY and CDR2 is SMNVEV (reference sequence).

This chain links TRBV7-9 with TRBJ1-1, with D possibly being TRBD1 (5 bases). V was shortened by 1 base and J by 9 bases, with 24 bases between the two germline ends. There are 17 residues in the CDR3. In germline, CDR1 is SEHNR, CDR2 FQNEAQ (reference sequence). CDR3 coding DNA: TGTGCCAGCAGCTTAGAAGGATTGGTTGGGCAGGGAGACAAAGCTTTCTTT. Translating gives CASSLEGLVGQGDKAFF.

CDR3 loop: CASSLVTAPYNEQFF. The CDR3 region has the DNA TGCGCCAGCAGCTTAGTAACAGCTCCCTACAATGAGCAGTTCTTC. This chain links TRBV5-1 with TRBJ2-1; D remains ambiguous. This CDR3 region has 15 residues. The germline V gene has CDR1 SGHRS and CDR2 YFSETQ. The V and J ends lost 2 bases and 2 bases respectively, with 11 bases between them.

CDR3 DNA: TGTGCCAGTACCCCTGGACAGGGACGAAATCAGCCCCAGCATTTT. It yields the protein CASTPGQGRNQPQHF. The chain recombines TRBV19 with TRBJ1-5, with 8 positions matching TRBD1. J was trimmed by 4 bases and V by 7 bases; bases with no gene match: 9. Germline lookup yields CDR1 LNHDA and CDR2 SQIVND (reference sequence). CDR3 length equals 15 residues.